This T cell receptor beta chain comes out of a study of T cell responses to AZD1222 COVID-19 vaccine. Study results and caveats: Baseline serostatus was positive in only six AZD1222 recipients. In all cases, repertoires were sampled only after the peak T cell response.

Per the germline V gene, CDR1 is SGDLS and CDR2 is YYNGEE. The CDR3 is made up of 14 amino acids. V lost 0 bases and J lost 5; bases outside the gene matches: 3. In the case of this clone: The antigen is undetermined. This sample includes further DNA sequences coding for the same CDR3.

Repertoires were generated with immunoSEQ multiplex PCR, while TCRdb's copy carries only in-frame clones and drops some. Among roughly 190,000 clones, roughly 90% were seen once, and the ten largest hold approximately 3.4%. The chain joins TRBV9 to TRBJ1-1, with 8 bases matching TRBD1. The receptor was isolated from an adult who received the AZD1222 COVID-19 vaccine. This material consisted of peripheral blood, taken 28 days after the second AZD1222 dose. CDR3 residues: CASSVVQGVTEAFF. The CDR3 nucleotides read TGTGCCAGCAGCGTAGTACAGGGGGTGACTGAAGCTTTCTTT.